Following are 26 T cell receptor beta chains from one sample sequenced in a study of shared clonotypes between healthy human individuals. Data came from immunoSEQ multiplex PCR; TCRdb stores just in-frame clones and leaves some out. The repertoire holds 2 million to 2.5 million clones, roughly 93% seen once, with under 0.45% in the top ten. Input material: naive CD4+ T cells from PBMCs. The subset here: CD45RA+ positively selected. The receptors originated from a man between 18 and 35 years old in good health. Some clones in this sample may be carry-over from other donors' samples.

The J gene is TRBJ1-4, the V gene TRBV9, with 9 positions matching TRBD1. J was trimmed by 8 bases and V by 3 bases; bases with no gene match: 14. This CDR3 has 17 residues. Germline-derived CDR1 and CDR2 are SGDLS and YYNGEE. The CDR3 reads CASSAPTGGGLDEKLFF. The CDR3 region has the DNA TGTGCCAGCAGCGCACCGACAGGGGGAGGGCTGGACGAAAAACTGTTTTTT.

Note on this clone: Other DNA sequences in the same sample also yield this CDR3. DNA for the CDR3: TGTGCCAGCTCCCAACAGGGGGCCGGGGAAAAACTGTTTTTT. Protein product: CASSQQGAGEKLFF. V and J are TRBV18 and TRBJ1-4; 9 bases align to TRBD1. The germline V gene encodes CDR1 KGHSH and CDR2 LQKENI. The CDR3 is made up of 14 amino acids. V was pared by 6 bases and J by 8 bases, with 7 bases of the junction left unmatched.

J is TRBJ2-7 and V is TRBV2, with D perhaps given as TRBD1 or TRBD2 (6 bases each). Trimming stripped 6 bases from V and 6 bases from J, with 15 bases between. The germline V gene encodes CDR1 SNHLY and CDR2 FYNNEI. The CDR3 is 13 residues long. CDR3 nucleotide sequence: TGTGCCAGCAGGCCTGGGGGGCCCTCCGAGCAGTACTTC. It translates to CASRPGGPSEQYF.

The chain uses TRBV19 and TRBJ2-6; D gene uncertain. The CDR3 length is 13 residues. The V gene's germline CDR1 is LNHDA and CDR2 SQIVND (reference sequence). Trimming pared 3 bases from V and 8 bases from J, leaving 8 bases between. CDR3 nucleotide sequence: TGTGCCAGTAGTATGCGCTTGACCAACGTCCTGACTTTC. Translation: CASSMRLTNVLTF. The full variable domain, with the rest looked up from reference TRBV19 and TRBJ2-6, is DGGITQSPKYLFRKEGQNVTLSCEQNLNHDAMYWYRQDPGQGLRLIYYSQIVNDFQKGDIAEGYSVSREKKESFPLTVTSAQKNPTAFYLCASSMRLTNVLTFGAGSRLTVL.

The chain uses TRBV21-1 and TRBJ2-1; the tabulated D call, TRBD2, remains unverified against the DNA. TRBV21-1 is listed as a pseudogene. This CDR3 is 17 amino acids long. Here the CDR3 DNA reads TGTGCCAGCAGCAAGAGAATTACAGGACTATCCTACAATGAGCAGTTCTTC. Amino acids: CASSKRITGLSYNEQFF.

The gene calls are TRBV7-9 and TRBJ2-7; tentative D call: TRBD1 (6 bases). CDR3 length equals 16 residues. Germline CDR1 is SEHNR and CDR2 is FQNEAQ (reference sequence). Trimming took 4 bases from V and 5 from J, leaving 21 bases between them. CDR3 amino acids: CASSSNRAGTFNEQYF. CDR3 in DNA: TGTGCCAGCAGCTCGAACCGGGCCGGGACATTCAACGAGCAGTACTTC.

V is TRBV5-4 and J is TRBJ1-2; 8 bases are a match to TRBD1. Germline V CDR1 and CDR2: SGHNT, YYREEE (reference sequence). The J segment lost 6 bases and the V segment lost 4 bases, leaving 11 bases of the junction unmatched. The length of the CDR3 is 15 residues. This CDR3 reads CASSLPGGAGDGYTF. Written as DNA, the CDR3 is TGTGCCAGCAGCCTCCCAGGGGGCGCCGGAGATGGCTACACCTTC. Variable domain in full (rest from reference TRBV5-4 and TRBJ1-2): ETGVTQSPTHLIKTRGQQVTLRCSSQSGHNTVSWYQQALGQGPQFIFQYYREEENGRGNFPPRFSGLQFPNYSSELNVNALELDDSALYLCASSLPGGAGDGYTFGSGTRLTVV.

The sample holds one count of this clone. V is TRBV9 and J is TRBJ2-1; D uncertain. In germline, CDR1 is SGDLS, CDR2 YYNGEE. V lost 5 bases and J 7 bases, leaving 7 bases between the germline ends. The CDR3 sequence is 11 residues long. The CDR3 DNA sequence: TGTGCCAGCAGAAGGAATAATGAGCAGTTCTTC. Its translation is CASRRNNEQFF. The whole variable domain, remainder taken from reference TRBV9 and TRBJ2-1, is DSGVTQTPKHLITATGQRVTLRCSPRSGDLSVYWYQQSLDQGLQFLIQYYNGEERAKGNILERFSAQQFPDLHSELNLSSLELGDSALYFCASRRNNEQFFGPGTRLTVL.

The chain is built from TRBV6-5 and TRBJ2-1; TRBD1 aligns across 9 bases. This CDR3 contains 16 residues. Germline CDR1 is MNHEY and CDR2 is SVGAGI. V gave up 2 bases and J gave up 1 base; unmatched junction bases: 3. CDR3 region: CASSYQTGGSYNEQFF. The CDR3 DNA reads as TGTGCCAGCAGTTACCAGACAGGGGGTTCCTACAATGAGCAGTTCTTC.

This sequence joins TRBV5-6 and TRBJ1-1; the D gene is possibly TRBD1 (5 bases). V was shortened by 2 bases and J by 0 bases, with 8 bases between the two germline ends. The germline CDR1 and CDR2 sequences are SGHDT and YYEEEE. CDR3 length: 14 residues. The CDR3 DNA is TGTGCCAGCAGCTTTTTGGGGCTGAACACTGAAGCTTTCTTT. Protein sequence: CASSFLGLNTEAFF.

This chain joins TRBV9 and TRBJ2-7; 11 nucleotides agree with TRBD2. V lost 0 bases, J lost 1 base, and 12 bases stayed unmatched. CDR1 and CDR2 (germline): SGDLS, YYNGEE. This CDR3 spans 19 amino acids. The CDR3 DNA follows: TGTGCCAGCAGCGTAGGCCCGGGGCTAGCGGGAGGCCCATCCTACGAGCAGTACTTC. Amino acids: CASSVGPGLAGGPSYEQYF.

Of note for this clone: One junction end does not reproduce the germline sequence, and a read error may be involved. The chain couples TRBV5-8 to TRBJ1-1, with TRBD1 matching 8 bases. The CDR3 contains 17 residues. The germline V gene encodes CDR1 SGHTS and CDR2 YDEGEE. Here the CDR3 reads CASSPPSGGPTNTEAFF. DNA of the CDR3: TGCGCCAGCAGCCCCCCATCAGGGGGCCCAACGAACACTGAAGCTTTCTTT.

The CDR3, as DNA: TGCGCCAGCAGCCTGACACTTCAATCCAACACTGAAGCTTTCTTT. Translated, it gives CASSLTLQSNTEAFF. The chain employs TRBV5-1 and TRBJ1-1, with D unclear. V gave up 4 bases and J gave up 2 bases, with 15 bases separating them. Germline V gives CDR1 SGHRS, CDR2 YFSETQ. This CDR3 comprises 15 residues. Combining the CDR3 with reference TRBV5-1 and TRBJ1-1 gives the whole variable domain KAGVTQTPRYLIKTRGQQVTLSCSPISGHRSVSWYQQTPGQGLQFLFEYFSETQRNKGNFPGRFSGRQFSNSRSEMNVSTLELGDSALYLCASSLTLQSNTEAFFGQGTRLTVV.

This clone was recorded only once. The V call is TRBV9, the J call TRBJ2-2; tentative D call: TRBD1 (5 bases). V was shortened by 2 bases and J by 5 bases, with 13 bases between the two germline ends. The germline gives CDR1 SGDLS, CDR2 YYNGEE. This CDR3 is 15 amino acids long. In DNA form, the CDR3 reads TGTGCCAGCAGCGTCCAAGACAGACATACCGGGGAGCTGTTTTTT. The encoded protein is CASSVQDRHTGELFF.

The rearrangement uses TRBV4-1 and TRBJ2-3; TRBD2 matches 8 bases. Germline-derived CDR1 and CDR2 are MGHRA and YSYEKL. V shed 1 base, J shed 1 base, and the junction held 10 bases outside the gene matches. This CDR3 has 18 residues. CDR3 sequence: CASSQVPGLGLRTDTQYF. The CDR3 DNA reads TGCGCCAGCAGCCAAGTTCCGGGACTAGGTCTTCGCACAGATACGCAGTATTTT.

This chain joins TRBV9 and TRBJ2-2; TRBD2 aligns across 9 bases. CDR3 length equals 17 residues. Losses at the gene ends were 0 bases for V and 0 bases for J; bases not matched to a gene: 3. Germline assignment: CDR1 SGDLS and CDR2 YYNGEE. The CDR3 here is CASSVGGLAANTGELFF. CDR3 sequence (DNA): TGTGCCAGCAGCGTAGGGGGACTAGCAGCGAACACCGGGGAGCTGTTTTTT.

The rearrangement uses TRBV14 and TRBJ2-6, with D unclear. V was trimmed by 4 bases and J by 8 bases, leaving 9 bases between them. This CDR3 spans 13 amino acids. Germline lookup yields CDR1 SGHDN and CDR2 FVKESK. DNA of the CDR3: TGTGCCAGCAGCCGGTTGGGTACCAACGTCCTGACTTTC. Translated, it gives CASSRLGTNVLTF.

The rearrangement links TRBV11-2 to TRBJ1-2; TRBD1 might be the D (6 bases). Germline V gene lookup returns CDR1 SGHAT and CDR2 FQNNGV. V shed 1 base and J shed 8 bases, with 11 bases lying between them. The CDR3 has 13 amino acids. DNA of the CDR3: TGTGCCAGCAGCTTAGTTTCAGGGGACGGCTACACCTTC. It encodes CASSLVSGDGYTF.

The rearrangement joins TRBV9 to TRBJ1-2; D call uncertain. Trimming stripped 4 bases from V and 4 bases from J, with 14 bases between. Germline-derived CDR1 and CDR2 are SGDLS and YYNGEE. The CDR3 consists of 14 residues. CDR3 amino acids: CASSPTGLGYGYTF. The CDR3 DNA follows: TGTGCCAGCAGCCCTACGGGCTTAGGCTATGGCTACACCTTC.

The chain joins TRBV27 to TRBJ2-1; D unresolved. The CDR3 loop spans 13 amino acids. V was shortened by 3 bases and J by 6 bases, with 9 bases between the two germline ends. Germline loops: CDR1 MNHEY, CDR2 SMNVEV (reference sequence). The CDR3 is CASSFLTVNEQFF. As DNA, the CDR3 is TGTGCCAGCAGTTTCTTAACAGTCAATGAGCAGTTCTTC.

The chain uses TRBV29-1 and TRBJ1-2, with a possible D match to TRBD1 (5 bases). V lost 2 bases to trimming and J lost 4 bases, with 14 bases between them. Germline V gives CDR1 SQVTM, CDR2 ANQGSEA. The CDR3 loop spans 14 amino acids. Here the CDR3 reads CSVERRGGGYGYTF. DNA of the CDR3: TGCAGCGTTGAAAGGCGTGGGGGGGGCTATGGCTACACCTTC.

This CDR3 reads CASSLGRRSTDTQYF. The CDR3 nucleotides read TGTGCCAGCAGCCTCGGAAGGCGGAGCACAGATACGCAGTATTTT. This chain links TRBV7-3 with TRBJ2-3, with unresolved D. This CDR3 comprises 15 residues. Germline V gene data show CDR1 as SGHTA and CDR2 as FQGTGA. The V gene lost 5 bases and the J gene lost 0 bases, with 12 bases spanning the gap.

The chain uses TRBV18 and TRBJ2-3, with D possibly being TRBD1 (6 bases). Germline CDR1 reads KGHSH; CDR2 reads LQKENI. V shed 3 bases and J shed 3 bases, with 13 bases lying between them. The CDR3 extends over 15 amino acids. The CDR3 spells CASSPAFRGTDTQYF. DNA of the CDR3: TGTGCCAGCTCACCCGCTTTCAGGGGAACAGATACGCAGTATTTT.

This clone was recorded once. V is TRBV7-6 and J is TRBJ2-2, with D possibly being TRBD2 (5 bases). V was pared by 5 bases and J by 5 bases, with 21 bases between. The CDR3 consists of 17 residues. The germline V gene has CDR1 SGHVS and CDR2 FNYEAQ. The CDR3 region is CASSPYGLTRRTGELFF. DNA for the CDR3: TGTGCCAGCAGCCCCTACGGACTCACAAGACGGACCGGGGAGCTGTTTTTT.

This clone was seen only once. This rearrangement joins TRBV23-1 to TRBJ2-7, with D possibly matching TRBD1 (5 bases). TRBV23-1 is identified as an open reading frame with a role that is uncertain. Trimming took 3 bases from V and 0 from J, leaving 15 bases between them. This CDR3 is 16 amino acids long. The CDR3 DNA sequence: TGCGCCAGCAGTCAGTGGAGAAGGGGCAGCTCCTACGAGCAGTACTTC. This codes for CASSQWRRGSSYEQYF.

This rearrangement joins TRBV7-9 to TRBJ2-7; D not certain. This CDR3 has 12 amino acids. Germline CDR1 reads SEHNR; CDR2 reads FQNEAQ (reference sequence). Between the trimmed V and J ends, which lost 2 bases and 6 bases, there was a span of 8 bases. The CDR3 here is CASSLKGFEQYF. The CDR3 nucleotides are TGTGCCAGCAGCTTAAAAGGGTTCGAGCAGTACTTC.